This TCR beta chain was profiled in a study of PD-L1 blockade in urothelial cancer (TCRdb year 2017). Turning to the overall study: Therapy was started in 2014 for all patients, and atezolizumab 1,200 mg was administered intravenously every 3 weeks. About 85% of the roughly 29 patients were identified as males with urothelial cancer of bladder origin, and a prior smoking history was reported by 18 of 29 patients. Patients had an ECOG performance status of 0 or 1 and had received between 0 and 3 prior chemotherapy regimens. Blood samples were analyzed at 3 weeks after treatment start (second dose) and at 6 weeks after treatment start. Blood samples yielded a median of around 150,000 T cells and approximately 83,000 unique TCRs, with median clonality approximately 0.08. The study was an exploratory multi-omic analysis of somatic, immune and clinical correlates of response to PD-L1 blockade with atezolizumab in urothelial cancer. Pretreatment tumor samples, along with matched peripheral blood serially collected before and after atezolizumab treatment, were subjected to TCR sequencing. Durable clinical benefit was defined as progression-free survival longer than 6 months, and TCR features were also tested against progression-free and overall survival. In the same patients, pretreatment tumors underwent whole exome sequencing and RNA sequencing in addition to TCR sequencing. Some ten patients reached durable clinical benefit, while around 19 patients did not. Approximately 30 patients had pretreatment blood TCR-seq, some 25 had at least one posttreatment blood collection, and some 25 had tumor TCR-seq.

A cohort of roughly 30 patients with locally advanced or metastatic urothelial carcinoma, treated at Memorial Sloan Kettering on a trial protocol, was included. Peripheral blood mononuclear cells were collected pretreatment and during treatment, with between 1 and 8 total time points obtained per patient. The Qiagen DNeasy Blood extraction kit was used to purify genomic DNA from total PBMCs and tumor samples. PBMCs were collected pretreatment and during treatment and were isolated and stored as previously described. The research as a whole found: Greater expansion of tumor-associated TCR clones in peripheral blood 3 weeks after the start of treatment was observed in patients with durable benefit (n of about 24, p = 0.022). Improved progression-free and overall survival was found to be associated with pretreatment peripheral blood TCR clonality below the median. Because the sample size was small (n ≈ 29) and many exploratory analyses were performed, the results are intended to be hypothesis-generating.

Note on this clone: Its antigen is unknown. There are no base qualities to consult, and no much larger clone falls within one base.

Synthetic TCR analog templates were spiked into each PCR so that absolute template abundance could be estimated from read counts. The immunoSEQ assay was used to amplify TCRbeta CDR3 regions from genomic DNA with bias-controlled V and J gene primers. Sequencing of rearranged TCRbeta segments was performed at approximately 20X coverage. The source study handled its data this way. Clustering was used to correct sequencing errors, and CDR3s were annotated against IMGT to assign V, D and J genes. Downstream analyses used only productive TCRbeta rearrangements, leaving out any out-of-frame or stop-codon sequences. To compute clonality, Shannon entropy was normalized by the log of the number of unique productive sequences and then subtracted from one. Clones differing between time points or between blood and tumor were identified using Fisher's exact test with Benjamini-Hochberg correction, with an adjusted p below 0.01 applied as the threshold. Entries here come from immuneACCESS through TCRdb and include only in-frame sequences with V and J called. Some clones fail to appear in such tables; in the studies checked, an unresolved V gene covers under half of the shortfall, and the cause of the remainder is unknown. V and J calls and clone size are given by that table; D and trimming were obtained from the DNA. The sample table contains tens of thousands of clones; only one count was recorded for 70% to 85% of them. The ten top clones hold approximately 3.3% of the sample.

V loses 1 base of germline sequence and J loses 5 bases, and the interval between the two ends is 11 bases. From the germline V gene, CDR1 is SGHTA and CDR2 is FQGNSA. Including cysteine and phenylalanine, the CDR3 has 14 amino acids. The CDR3 DNA has 42 bases and is translated from base 1. This material consisted of PBMCs, taken around atezolizumab (anti-PD-L1) treatment. The sequence derives from a man aged 70 or older with urothelial cancer. This chain joins TRBV7-2 to TRBJ1-1, with a weak D call of TRBD1 (5 bases match). In nucleotides, the sequence is TGTGCCAGCAGCTTAGTTGGAGGGGAAACTGAAGCTTTCTTT. This gives the protein CASSLVGGETEAFF.